This T cell receptor beta chain was documented in a study of cytomegalovirus exposure and HLA in healthy donors. General study points: DRB1 had the most TCR associations and HLA-C the fewest, a later analysis found, with rates varying by HLA locus. According to an earlier analysis, most TCR beta V segments yielded productive rearrangements about 90% or about 30% of the time.

As for this clone: Its antigen is undetermined.

The primer mix had 60 Vbeta and 13 Jbeta primers. Some clones are missing from TCRdb's copy, which holds only in-frame ones; the method was immunoSEQ multiplex PCR. The sample yields over 65,000 clones, roughly four fifths seen once. Source material: PBMCs. This receptor was identified in a human donor in good health.

CDR3 amino acids: CASSWGQRGNTDTQYF. The CDR3 DNA reads TGCGCCAGCAGCTGGGGCCAGCGGGGTAACACAGATACGCAGTATTTT. The chain is built from TRBV5-1 and TRBJ2-3, with 7 positions matching TRBD2. Trimming removed 3 bases from V and 2 bases from J; junction bases left unmatched: 9. Per the germline V gene, CDR1 is SGHRS and CDR2 is YFSETQ. The CDR3 spans 16 residues.